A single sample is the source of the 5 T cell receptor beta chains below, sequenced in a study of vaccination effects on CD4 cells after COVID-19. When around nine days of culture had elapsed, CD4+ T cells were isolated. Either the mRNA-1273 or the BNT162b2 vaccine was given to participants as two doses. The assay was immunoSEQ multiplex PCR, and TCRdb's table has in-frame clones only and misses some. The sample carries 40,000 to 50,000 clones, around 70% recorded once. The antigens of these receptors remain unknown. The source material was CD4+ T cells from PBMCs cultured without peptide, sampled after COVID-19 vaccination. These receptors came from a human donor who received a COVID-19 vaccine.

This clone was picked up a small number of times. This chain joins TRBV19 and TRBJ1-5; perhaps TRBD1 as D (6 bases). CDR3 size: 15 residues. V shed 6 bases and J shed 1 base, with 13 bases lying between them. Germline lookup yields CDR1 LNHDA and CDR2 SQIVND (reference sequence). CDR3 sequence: CASSRDRLSNQPQHF. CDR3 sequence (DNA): TGTGCCAGTAGCCGCGACAGGCTCAGCAATCAGCCCCAGCATTTT.

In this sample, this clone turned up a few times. CDR3 nucleotide sequence: TGTGCCAGCAGCTTAGCCGGCAATAACTATGGCTACACCTTC. Amino acids: CASSLAGNNYGYTF. J is TRBJ1-2 and V is TRBV7-8, with unresolved D. V was pared by 0 bases and J by 1 base, with 6 bases between. This CDR3 has 14 amino acids. In germline, CDR1 is SGHVS, CDR2 FQNEAQ.

The CDR3 DNA reads as TGTGCCAGCAGTGAATCTGGGGAGACTCCGGGAAAACTGTTTTTT. Amino acid sequence: CASSESGETPGKLFF. This sequence joins TRBV6-1 and TRBJ1-4; no reliable D call. The ends were cut back, 2 bases at V and 10 bases at J, with 17 bases in the middle. Germline CDR1 is MNHNS and CDR2 is SASEGT. The CDR3 is 15 amino acids.

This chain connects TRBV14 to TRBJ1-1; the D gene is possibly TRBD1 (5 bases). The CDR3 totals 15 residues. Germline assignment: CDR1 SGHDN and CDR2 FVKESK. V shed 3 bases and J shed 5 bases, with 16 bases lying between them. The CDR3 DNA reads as TGTGCCAGCAGCCAGTCGAGAGGATGGGGGACTGAAGCTTTCTTT. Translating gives CASSQSRGWGTEAFF.

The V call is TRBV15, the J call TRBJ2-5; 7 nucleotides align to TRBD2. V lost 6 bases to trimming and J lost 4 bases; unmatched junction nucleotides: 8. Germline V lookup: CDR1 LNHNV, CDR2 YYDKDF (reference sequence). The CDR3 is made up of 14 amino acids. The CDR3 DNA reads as TGTGCCACCAGGCGGGGGAGTGGGGGAGAGACCCAGTACTTC. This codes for CATRRGSGGETQYF.